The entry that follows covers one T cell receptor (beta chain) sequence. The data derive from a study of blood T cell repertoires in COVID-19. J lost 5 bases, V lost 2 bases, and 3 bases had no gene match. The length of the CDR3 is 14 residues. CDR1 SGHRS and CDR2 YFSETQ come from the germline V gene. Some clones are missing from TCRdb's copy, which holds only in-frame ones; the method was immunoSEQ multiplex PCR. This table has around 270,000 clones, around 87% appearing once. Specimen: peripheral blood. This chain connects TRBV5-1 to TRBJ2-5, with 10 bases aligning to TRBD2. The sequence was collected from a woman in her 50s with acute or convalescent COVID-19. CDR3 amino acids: CASSFLAGEETQYF. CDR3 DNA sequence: TGCGCCAGCAGCTTTCTAGCGGGAGAGGAGACCCAGTACTTC.